This TCR beta chain comes out of a study of human T cells and chemical hapten exposure. On the study more broadly: The sensitizing agent was 2% DPC, placed on 2 cm by 2 cm of upper inner arm skin.

Via MiXCR, TCRdb re-called the RACE reads, giving one row per CDR3 protein. The sample carries some 190,000 distinct CDR3 sequences, about 20% recorded once. V was cut by 6 bases and J by 9 bases, with 10 bases left in between. The CDR3 runs 11 residues. Germline V gene lookup returns CDR1 SGHDT and CDR2 YYEEEE. Time point denoted: patch test 1, 2 weeks after DPC sensitization. Treatment given: therapeutic diphenylcyclopropenone sensitization with weekly scalp DPC. This clonotype appeared a few times. Its antigen is not identified. Findings of the study overall: Expanded TCRs showed more large CDR3 clusters than pre-sensitization or healthy control sets.

Sequenced here: whole blood, sampled in connection with sensitization to the hapten diphenylcyclopropenone (DPC). The rearrangement joins TRBV5-6 to TRBJ2-1; D possibly corresponds to TRBD1 (6 bases). The TCR was taken from a woman in her forties or fifties with alopecia areata. Some clones in this sample may be carry-over from other donors' samples. The CDR3 nucleotides are TGTGCCAGCAACAGGGAGAGTGAGCAGTTCTTC. Its protein product is CASNRESEQFF.